Described below is a single T cell receptor beta chain sequence and its context. Its cognate antigen is unknown. Amplified regions were TCR beta CDR3 sequences from RNA transcripts. With the HTBI primer set, the TCR CDR3 went through a first round of RT-PCR. TCRdb passed the multiplex PCR reads through MiXCR, listing each CDR3 protein once. The top ten clones hold roughly 14% of a sample with about 400,000 distinct CDR3 sequences, roughly 14% of them seen once. These data belong to a study of T cells in Graves' hyperthyroidism and ophthalmopathy. Study observations and caveats: The blood repertoire included most of the expanded thyroid clonotypes above 0.001.

V lost 0 bases and J lost 4, with 13 bases in between. This CDR3 spans 15 amino acids. Germline V gene sequence: CDR1 SGDLS, CDR2 YYNGEE. Graves' hyperthyroidism is called stable when ophthalmopathy does not progress within 18 months. Criteria for exclusion of patients were uncontrolled infection, other autoimmune disease, pregnancy or lactation. This TCR came from a woman in her late teens or twenties with Graves' hyperthyroidism. The sequenced sample consisted of blood. V and J are TRBV9 and TRBJ1-2; D not certain. The CDR3 region has the DNA TGTGCCAGCAGCGTAGTGTCTGATGGTGGCTATGGCTACACCTTC. This encodes CASSVVSDGGYGYTF.